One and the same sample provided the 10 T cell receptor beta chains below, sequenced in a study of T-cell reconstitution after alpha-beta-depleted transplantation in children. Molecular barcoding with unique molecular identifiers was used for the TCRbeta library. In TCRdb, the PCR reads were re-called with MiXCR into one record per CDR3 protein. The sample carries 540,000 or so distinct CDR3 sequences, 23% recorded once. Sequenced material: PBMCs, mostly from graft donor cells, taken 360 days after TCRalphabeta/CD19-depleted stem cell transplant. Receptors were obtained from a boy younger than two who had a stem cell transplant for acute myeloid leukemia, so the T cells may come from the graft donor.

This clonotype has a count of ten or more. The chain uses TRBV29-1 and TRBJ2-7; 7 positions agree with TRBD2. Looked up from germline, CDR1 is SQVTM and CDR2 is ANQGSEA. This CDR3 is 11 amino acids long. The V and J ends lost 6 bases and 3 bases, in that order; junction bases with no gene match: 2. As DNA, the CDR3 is TGCAGCGTGGGAGGGGACTACGAGCAGTACTTC. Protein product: CSVGGDYEQYF.

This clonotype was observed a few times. DNA for the CDR3: TGTGCCAGCAGTTACAACCGAGGAGGGTACAATGAGCAGTTCTTC. This codes for CASSYNRGGYNEQFF. The V gene is TRBV6-5, the J gene TRBJ2-1; the D gene is possibly TRBD2 (6 bases). Germline V lookup: CDR1 MNHEY, CDR2 SVGAGI. V dropped 2 bases and J dropped 4 bases, with 12 bases sitting between them. The CDR3 length is 15 residues.

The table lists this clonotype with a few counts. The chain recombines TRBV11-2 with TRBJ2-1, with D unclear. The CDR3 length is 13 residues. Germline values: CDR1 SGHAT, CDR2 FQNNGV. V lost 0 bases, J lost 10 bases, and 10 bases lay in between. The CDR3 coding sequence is TGTGCCAGCAGCTTAGAGGGTGTGACGGAGCAGTTCTTC. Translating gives CASSLEGVTEQFF.

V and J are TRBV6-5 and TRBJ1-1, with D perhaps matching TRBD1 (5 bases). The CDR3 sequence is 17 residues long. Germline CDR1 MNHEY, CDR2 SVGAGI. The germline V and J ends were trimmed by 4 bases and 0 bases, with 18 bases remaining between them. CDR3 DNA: TGTGCCAGCAGTTCCCCAGAGGGACGGATCATGAACACTGAAGCTTTCTTT. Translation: CASSSPEGRIMNTEAFF.

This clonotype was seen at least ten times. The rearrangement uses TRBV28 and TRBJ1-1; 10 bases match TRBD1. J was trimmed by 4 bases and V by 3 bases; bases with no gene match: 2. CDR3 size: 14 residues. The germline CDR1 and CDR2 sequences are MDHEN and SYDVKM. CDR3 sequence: CASSLWDRGTEAFF. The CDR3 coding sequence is TGTGCCAGCAGTTTGTGGGACAGGGGCACTGAAGCTTTCTTT.

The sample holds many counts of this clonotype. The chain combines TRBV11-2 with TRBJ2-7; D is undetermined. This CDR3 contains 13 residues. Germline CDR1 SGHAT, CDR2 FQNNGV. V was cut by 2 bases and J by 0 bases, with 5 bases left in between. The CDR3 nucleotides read TGTGCCAGCAGCTTAACCCTCTCCTACGAGCAGTACTTC. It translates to CASSLTLSYEQYF.

CDR3 coding DNA: TGTGCCAGCAGCTCCTTCTCCTATAATTCACCCCTCCACTTT. Its translation: CASSSFSYNSPLHF. This chain links TRBV12-3 or TRBV12-4 with TRBJ1-6, with D uncertain. CDR3 length: 14 amino acids. With 6 bases removed from V and 0 bases from J, the gap between germline ends came to 6 bases.

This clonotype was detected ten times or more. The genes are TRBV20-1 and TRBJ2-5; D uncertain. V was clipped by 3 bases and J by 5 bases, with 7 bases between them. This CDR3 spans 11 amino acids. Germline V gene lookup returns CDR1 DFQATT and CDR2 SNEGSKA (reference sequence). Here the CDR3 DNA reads TGCAGTGCTAGGTCAAAGGAGACCCAGTACTTC. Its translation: CSARSKETQYF.

This CDR3 is CASSSRDWGTEAFF. The DNA for the CDR3 is TGTGCCAGCAGCTCGAGGGACTGGGGCACTGAAGCTTTCTTT. The V and J genes are TRBV7-9 and TRBJ1-1; a possible D gene is TRBD1 (5 bases). V shed 4 bases and J shed 4 bases, with 13 bases lying between them. The CDR3 has 14 residues. The germline gives CDR1 SEHNR, CDR2 FQNEAQ (reference sequence).

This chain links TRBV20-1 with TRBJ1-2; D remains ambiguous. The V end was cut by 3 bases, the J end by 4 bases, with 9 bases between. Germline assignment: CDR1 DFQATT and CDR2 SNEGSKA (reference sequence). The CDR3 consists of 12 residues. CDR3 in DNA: TGCAGTGCTAGGATCGGTGGCTATGGCTACACCTTC. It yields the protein CSARIGGYGYTF.